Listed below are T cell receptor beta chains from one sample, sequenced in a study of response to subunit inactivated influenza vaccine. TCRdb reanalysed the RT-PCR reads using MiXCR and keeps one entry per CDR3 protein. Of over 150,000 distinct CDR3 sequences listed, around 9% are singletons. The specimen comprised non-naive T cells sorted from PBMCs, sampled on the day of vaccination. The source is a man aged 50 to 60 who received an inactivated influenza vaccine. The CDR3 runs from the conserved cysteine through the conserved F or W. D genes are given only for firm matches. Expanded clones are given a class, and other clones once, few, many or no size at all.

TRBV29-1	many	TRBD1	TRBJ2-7	CSVGTGSSYEQYF	TGCAGCGTGGGGACAGGGTCTTCCTACGAGCAGTACTTC
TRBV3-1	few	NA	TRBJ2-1	CASSQDRDRSRFF	TGTGCCAGCAGCCAAGATCGCGACAGGTCTCGGTTCTTC
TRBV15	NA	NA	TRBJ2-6	CATTTTLSSGANVLTF	TGTGCCACCACGACAACGCTCAGCTCTGGGGCCAACGTCCTGACTTTC
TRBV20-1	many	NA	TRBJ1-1	CSARMDIYTPNTEAFF	TGCAGTGCTAGAATGGACATTTATACTCCGAACACTGAAGCTTTCTTT
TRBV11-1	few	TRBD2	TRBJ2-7	CASSLERLAGARRNEQYF	TGTGCCAGCAGCTTAGAAAGACTAGCGGGGGCCCGCCGGAACGAGCAGTACTTC
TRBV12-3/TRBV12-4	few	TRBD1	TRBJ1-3	CASSDPGGHSGNTIYF	TGTGCCAGCAGCGATCCAGGGGGGCACTCTGGAAACACCATATATTTT
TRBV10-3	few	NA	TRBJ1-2	CAISPARENYGYTF	TGTGCCATCAGCCCGGCCAGGGAAAACTATGGCTACACCTTC
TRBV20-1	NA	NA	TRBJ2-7	CSATRGSYEQYF	TGCAGTGCCACCCGGGGGTCCTACGAGCAGTACTTC
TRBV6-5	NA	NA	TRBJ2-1	CASSWRGFEQFF	TGTGCCAGCAGTTGGCGCGGGTTCGAGCAGTTCTTC
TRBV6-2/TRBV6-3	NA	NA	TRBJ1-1	CASSERTANTEAFF	TGTGCCAGCAGCGAAAGGACGGCGAACACTGAAGCTTTCTTT
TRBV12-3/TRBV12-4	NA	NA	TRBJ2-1	CASGKTYNEQFF	TGTGCCAGCGGAAAGACGTACAATGAGCAGTTCTTC
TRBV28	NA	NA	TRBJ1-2	CASSSRQGGYTF	TGTGCCAGCAGTTCGAGGCAGGGAGGCTACACCTTC
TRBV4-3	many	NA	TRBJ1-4	CASSQVASVGGRNEKLFF	TGCGCCAGCAGCCAAGTGGCTTCCGTCGGAGGCCGTAATGAAAAACTGTTTTTT
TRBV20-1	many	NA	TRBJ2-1	CSASGKIAQSSYNEQFF	TGCAGTGCTAGCGGGAAAATAGCGCAGAGCTCCTACAATGAGCAGTTCTTC
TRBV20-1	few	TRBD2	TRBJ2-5	CSARYSGRALETQYF	TGCAGTGCTAGATACAGCGGGAGGGCCTTAGAGACCCAGTACTTC
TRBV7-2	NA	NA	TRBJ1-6	CASSKDGSAPGSPLHF	TGTGCCAGCAGCAAAGATGGGTCCGCGCCTGGTTCACCCCTCCACTTT
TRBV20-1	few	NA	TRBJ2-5	CSALNPGGSQETQYF	TGCAGTGCTCTGAACCCCGGGGGCAGCCAAGAGACCCAGTACTTC
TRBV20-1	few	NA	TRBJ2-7	CSARDMTDRDYEQYF	TGCAGTGCTAGAGATATGACCGACCGCGACTACGAGCAGTACTTC
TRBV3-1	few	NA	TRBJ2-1	CASSFLMESEQFF	TGTGCCAGCAGCTTCCTTATGGAGAGTGAGCAGTTCTTC
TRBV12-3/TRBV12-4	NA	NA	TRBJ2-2	CATRETGRTGELFF	TGTGCCACGCGTGAGACAGGACGCACCGGGGAGCTGTTTTTT
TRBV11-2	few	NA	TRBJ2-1	CASSVRLREKQFF	TGTGCCAGCAGCGTACGGTTAAGGGAAAAGCAGTTCTTC
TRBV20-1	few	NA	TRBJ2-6	CSAQAPSGANVLTF	TGCAGTGCTCAGGCCCCCTCTGGGGCCAACGTCCTGACTTTC
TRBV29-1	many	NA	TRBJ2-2	CSVSITGFQTGELFF	TGCAGCGTCTCGATTACAGGGTTTCAGACCGGGGAGCTGTTTTTT
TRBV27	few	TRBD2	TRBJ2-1	CASSFTTSGGSYNEQFF	TGTGCCAGCAGTTTTACGACTAGCGGGGGCTCCTACAATGAGCAGTTCTTC
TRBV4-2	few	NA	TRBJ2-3	CASSRDYRAQQDTQYF	TGTGCCAGCAGCCGAGACTATAGGGCACAACAAGATACGCAGTATTTT
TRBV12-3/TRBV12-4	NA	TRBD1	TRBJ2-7	CASSLRQGAREQYF	TGTGCCAGCAGTTTACGCCAGGGGGCACGAGAGCAGTACTTC
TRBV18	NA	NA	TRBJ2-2	CASSPNPANTGELFF	TGTGCCAGCTCACCAAACCCCGCGAACACCGGGGAGCTGTTTTTT
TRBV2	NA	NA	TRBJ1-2	CASSVVRRIGVDYGYTF	TGTGCCAGCAGTGTGGTCAGAAGGATAGGGGTTGACTATGGCTACACCTTC
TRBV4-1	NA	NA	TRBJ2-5	CASSQGLREAQYF	TGCGCCAGCAGCCAAGGCCTAAGGGAGGCCCAGTACTTC
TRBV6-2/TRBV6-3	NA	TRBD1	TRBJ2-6	CASTPRDRGPGANVLTF	TGTGCCAGCACCCCTCGGGACAGGGGGCCAGGGGCCAACGTCCTGACTTTC
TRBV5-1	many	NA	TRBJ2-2	CAPNPKAGNTGELFF	TGCGCCCCCAACCCCAAAGCCGGTAACACCGGGGAGCTGTTTTTT
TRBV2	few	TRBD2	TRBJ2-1	CASSDLAGVGEQFF	TGTGCCAGCAGTGACCTAGCGGGAGTTGGTGAGCAGTTCTTC
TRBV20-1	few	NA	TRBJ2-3	CSARGRTHYETDTQYF	TGCAGTGCTAGAGGACGGACACACTATGAGACAGATACGCAGTATTTT
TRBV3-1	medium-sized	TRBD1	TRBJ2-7	CASSQKRGQGAYEQYF	TGTGCCAGCAGCCAAAAGAGGGGACAGGGGGCCTACGAGCAGTACTTC
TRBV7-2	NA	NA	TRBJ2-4	CPSSLAGILRDTKNIQYF	TGTCCCAGCAGCTTAGCAGGCATACTGCGGGATACCAAAAACATTCAGTACTTC
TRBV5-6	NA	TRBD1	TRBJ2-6	CASSWGQGPGANVLTF	TGTGCCAGCAGCTGGGGACAGGGCCCTGGGGCCAACGTCCTGACTTTC
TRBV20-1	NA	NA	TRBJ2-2	CSARDGSNTGELFF	TGCAGTGCTAGAGATGGGTCGAACACCGGGGAGCTGTTTTTT
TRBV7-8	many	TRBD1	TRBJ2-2	CASSSRTGSGELFF	TGTGCCAGCAGCTCCAGGACAGGGTCCGGGGAGCTGTTTTTT
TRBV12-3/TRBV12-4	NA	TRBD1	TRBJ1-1	CASSMGQVLNTEAFF	TGTGCCAGCAGTATGGGACAGGTCTTGAACACTGAAGCTTTCTTT
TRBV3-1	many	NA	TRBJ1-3	CASSQGTGYTIYF	TGTGCCAGCAGCCAAGGAACGGGGTACACCATATATTTT
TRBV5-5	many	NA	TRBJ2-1	CASSLSGDSYNEQFF	TGTGCCAGCAGCTTGTCGGGTGACTCCTACAATGAGCAGTTCTTC
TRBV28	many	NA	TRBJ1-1	CASSLFNTEAFF	TGTGCCAGCAGTTTATTTAACACTGAAGCTTTCTTT
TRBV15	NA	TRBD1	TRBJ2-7	CATSRATGGYEQYF	TGTGCCACCAGCAGAGCGACAGGGGGCTACGAGCAGTACTTC
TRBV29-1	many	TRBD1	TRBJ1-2	CSVEHRGHNYGYTF	TGCAGCGTTGAGCACAGGGGGCATAACTATGGCTACACCTTC
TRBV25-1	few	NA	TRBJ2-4	CASSEYDRRLAKNIQYF	TGTGCCAGCAGTGAATATGACAGGCGCTTAGCCAAAAACATTCAGTACTTC
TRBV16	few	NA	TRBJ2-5	CASSQLGSPGTETQYF	TGTGCCAGCAGCCAATTGGGCTCGCCAGGAACCGAGACCCAGTACTTC
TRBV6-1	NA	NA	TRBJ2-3	CASSEPARTGADTQYF	TGTGCCAGCAGCGAACCGGCACGGACTGGGGCAGATACGCAGTATTTT